This TCR beta chain was observed in a study of T-cell memory formation after mild COVID-19. TCRdb called the 5' RACE reads again in MiXCR, with one record for every CDR3 protein. The sample has about 560,000 distinct CDR3 sequences, approximately 18% seen once. The sequence was collected from an adult woman who had mild COVID-19 (a few samples of this study predate the infection). Cell type and time point are not known. The sequenced sample consisted of PBMCs or a T cell subset sorted from them (not recorded which).

The CDR3 is CASTQTLNTGELFF. CDR3 coding DNA: TGTGCCAGCACCCAGACACTCAACACCGGGGAGCTGTTTTTT. The chain is built from TRBV9 and TRBJ2-2, with D uncertain. The V end lost 6 bases, the J end lost 2 bases, and 11 bases lay between the germline ends. The germline gives CDR1 SGDLS, CDR2 YYNGEE. The length of the CDR3 is 14 residues.